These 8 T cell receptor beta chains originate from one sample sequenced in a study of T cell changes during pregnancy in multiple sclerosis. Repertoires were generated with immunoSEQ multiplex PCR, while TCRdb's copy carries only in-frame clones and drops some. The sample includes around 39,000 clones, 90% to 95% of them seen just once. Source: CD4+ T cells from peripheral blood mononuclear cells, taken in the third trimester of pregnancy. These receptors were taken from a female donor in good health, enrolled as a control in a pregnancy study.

The CDR3 coding sequence is TGTGCCAGCAGCTTGGGTTGGGGCAGGGGGAAAGATACGCAGTATTTT. Protein sequence: CASSLGWGRGKDTQYF. The chain joins TRBV5-4 to TRBJ2-3; the match to TRBD1 covers 7 bases. The V segment lost 0 bases and the J segment 5 bases; nucleotides outside the gene matches: 9. Germline assignment: CDR1 SGHNT and CDR2 YYREEE (reference sequence). The CDR3 totals 16 residues.

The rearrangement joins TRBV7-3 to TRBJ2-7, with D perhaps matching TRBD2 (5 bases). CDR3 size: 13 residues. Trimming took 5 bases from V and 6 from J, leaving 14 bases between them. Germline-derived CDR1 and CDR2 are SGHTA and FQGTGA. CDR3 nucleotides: TGTGCCAGCAGCCCCGAGGGTAGAGGCGAGCAGTACTTC. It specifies CASSPEGRGEQYF.

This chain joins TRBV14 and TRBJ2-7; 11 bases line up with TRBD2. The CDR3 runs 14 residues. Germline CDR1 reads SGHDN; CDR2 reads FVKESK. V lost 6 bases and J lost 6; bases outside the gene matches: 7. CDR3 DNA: TGTGCCAGCAGTCTTACTAGCGGGGGCTTCGAGCAGTACTTC. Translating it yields CASSLTSGGFEQYF.

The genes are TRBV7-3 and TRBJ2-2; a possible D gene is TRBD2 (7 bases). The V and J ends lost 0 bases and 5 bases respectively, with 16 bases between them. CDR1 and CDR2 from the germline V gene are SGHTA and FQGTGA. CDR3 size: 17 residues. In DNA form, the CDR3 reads TGTGCCAGCAGCTTAACGTCGGGGGGCTTGGGAACCGGGGAGCTGTTTTTT. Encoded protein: CASSLTSGGLGTGELFF.

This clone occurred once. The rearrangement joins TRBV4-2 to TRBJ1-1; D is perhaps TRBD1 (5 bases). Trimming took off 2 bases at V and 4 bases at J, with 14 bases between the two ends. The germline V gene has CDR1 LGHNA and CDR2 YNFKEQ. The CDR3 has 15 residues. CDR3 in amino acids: CASSQLDKLGTEAFF. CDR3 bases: TGTGCCAGCAGCCAATTGGACAAGTTGGGCACTGAAGCTTTCTTT.

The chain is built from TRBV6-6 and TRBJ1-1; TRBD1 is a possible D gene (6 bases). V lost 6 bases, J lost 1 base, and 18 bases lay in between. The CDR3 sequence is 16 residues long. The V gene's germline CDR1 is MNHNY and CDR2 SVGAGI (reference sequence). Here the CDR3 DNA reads TGTGCCAGCAGCGGAACCCAGGACAGTTCGAACACTGAAGCTTTCTTT. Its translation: CASSGTQDSSNTEAFF.

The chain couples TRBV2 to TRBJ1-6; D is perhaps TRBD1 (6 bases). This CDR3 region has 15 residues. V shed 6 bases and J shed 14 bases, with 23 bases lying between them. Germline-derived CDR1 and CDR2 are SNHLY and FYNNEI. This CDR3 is CASRAEGGPSRALHF. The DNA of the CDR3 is TGTGCCAGCAGAGCCGAGGGGGGGCCATCCAGAGCCCTCCACTTT. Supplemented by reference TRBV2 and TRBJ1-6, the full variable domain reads EPEVTQTPSHQVTQMGQEVILRCVPISNHLYFYWYRQILGQKVEFLVSFYNNEISEKSEIFDDQFSVERPDGSNFTLKIRSTKLEDSAMYFCASRAEGGPSRALHFGNGTRLTVT.

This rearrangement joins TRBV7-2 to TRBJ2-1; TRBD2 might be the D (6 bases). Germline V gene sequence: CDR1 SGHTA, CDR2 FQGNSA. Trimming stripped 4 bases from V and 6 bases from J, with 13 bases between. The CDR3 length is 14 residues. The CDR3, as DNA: TGTGCCAGCAGCTCAACGGGACTCCCCAATGAGCAGTTCTTC. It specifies CASSSTGLPNEQFF.